This TCR beta chain was obtained from a study of OX40 agonist ivuxolimab in advanced cancers. The junction had 4 bases not matched to a gene; V was cut back by 4 bases and J by 8 bases. CDR3 size: 13 residues. Germline V lookup: CDR1 SGDLS, CDR2 YYNGEE. Measured with immunoSEQ multiplex PCR; TCRdb has only the in-frame clones, and not every one. The table lists 150,000 to 190,000 clones, approximately 94% of them singletons, with approximately 0.3% in the top ten. The specimen comprised CD4+ or CD8+ T cells sorted from blood, sampled in a trial of the OX40 agonist ivuxolimab. The TCR sequence derives from an adult with an advanced solid tumor such as melanoma, head and neck, liver or kidney cancer. The V call is TRBV9, the J call TRBJ1-3; 9 nucleotides match TRBD1. For the CDR3, the DNA is TGTGCCAGCAGCTTCCGACAGGGGGACACCATATATTTT. Protein: CASSFRQGDTIYF.